A selection of T cell receptor beta chains follows, all from one sample in a study of T cells in Graves' hyperthyroidism and ophthalmopathy. In TCRdb, the multiplex PCR reads were re-called with MiXCR into one record per CDR3 protein. The sample yields around 600,000 distinct CDR3 sequences, approximately 15% seen once. Sequencing used blood. The receptors come from a woman between 40 and 55 years old with Graves' ophthalmopathy. Both conserved end residues are part of each CDR3. Fields, in order: clone size, J gene, V gene, D gene, CDR3 DNA, CDR3 protein. D genes are given only for firm matches. A row's size may be missing; if present it is once, few, many or a size class.

>many|TRBJ2-3|TRBV5-1|TRBD1
TGCGCCAGCAGCTTCTTGCCGGACAGGGCAGATACGCAGTATTTT
CASSFLPDRADTQYF
>many|TRBJ2-1|TRBV3-1|TRBD2
TGTGCCAGCAGCCAAGGCAGCGGGAGTGAGTTCTTC
CASSQGSGSEFF
>few|TRBJ2-7|TRBV28|TRBD1
TGTGCCATGGTCCCGGGACAGGGTAGTTCATACGAGCAGTACTTC
CAMVPGQGSSYEQYF
>-|TRBJ1-6|TRBV2|-
TGTGCCAGCAGTGACAGGAATACCTTACTCTCCTATAATTCACCCCTCCACTTT
CASSDRNTLLSYNSPLHF
>-|TRBJ1-2|TRBV14|TRBD1
TGTGCCAGCAGCCAACTGACAGGGCTGCCGGGCTATGGCTACACCTTC
CASSQLTGLPGYGYTF
>-|TRBJ2-7|TRBV20-1|-
TGCAGTGCCCGACCTGGGACCCACGAGCAGTACTTC
CSARPGTHEQYF
>many|TRBJ2-5|TRBV11-2|TRBD2
TGTGCCAGCAGCTTAGTTCCTAGCGGGGGCCAAGAGACCCAGTACTTC
CASSLVPSGGQETQYF
>-|TRBJ2-3|TRBV28|-
TGTGCCAGCTACAGAGGCCCCGGAAGTAGCACAGATACGCAGTATTTT
CASYRGPGSSTDTQYF
>many|TRBJ2-3|TRBV11-2|TRBD2
TGTGCCAGCAGCTCGACTAGCGGGGTGGATACGCAGTATTTT
CASSSTSGVDTQYF
>few|TRBJ2-2|TRBV28|TRBD1
TGTGCCAGCAGTGCACAGGGGGCGGGGAAGCTGTTTTTT
CASSAQGAGKLFF
>many|TRBJ2-5|TRBV7-9|-
TGTGCCAGCAGCTTAACGGCAGGTGAAAGAGAGCAGTACTTC
CASSLTAGEREQYF
>many|TRBJ2-6|TRBV6-2/TRBV6-3|-
TGTGCCAGCAGTGACCAGGTCTCTGGGGCCAACGTCCTGACTTTC
CASSDQVSGANVLTF
>-|TRBJ2-7|TRBV19|-
TGTGCCAGTAGTATGGCAGGCGGACCCTACGAGCAGTACTTC
CASSMAGGPYEQYF
>many|TRBJ2-1|TRBV20-1|-
TGCAGTGCCAAAACACAGGGTTATGAGCAGTTCTTC
CSAKTQGYEQFF
>-|TRBJ2-2|TRBV7-3|-
TGTGCCAGCAGCCCCAGCGCGGGAAACACCGGGGAGCTGTTTTTT
CASSPSAGNTGELFF
>once|TRBJ1-4|TRBV11-2|-
TGTGCCAGCAGCTTAGTGGTTTGGGTTTCGCAGTTTTGTGAAAAACTGTTTTTT
CASSLVVWVSQFCEKLFF
>many|TRBJ2-1|TRBV20-1|-
TGCAGTGCTAGAGAGTTCAGGTTAATGAATGAGCAGTTCTTC
CSAREFRLMNEQFF
>many|TRBJ1-5|TRBV20-1|-
TGCAGTGCCGAAGCCCTTCAGGGAAATCTGCCCCAGCATTTT
CSAEALQGNLPQHF
>-|TRBJ2-7|TRBV7-8|-
TGTGCCAGCAGCTCGAGGGGGACTGTGTGGATCTACGAGCAGTACTTC
CASSSRGTVWIYEQYF
>-|TRBJ2-3|TRBV5-1|TRBD1
TGCGCCAGCAGCTGGGGACAGGGAGGAATGGGAGGTACGCAGTATTTT
CASSWGQGGMGGTQYF
>-|TRBJ2-1|TRBV7-9|TRBD2
TGTGCCAGCAGCTTGACGACTAGCGGCTACAATGAGCAGTTCTTC
CASSLTTSGYNEQFF
>few|TRBJ2-2|TRBV20-1|-
TGCAGTGCTAGGAAGGACTTCACTAACACCGGGGAGCTGTTTTTT
CSARKDFTNTGELFF
>many|TRBJ1-4|TRBV7-2|-
TGTGCCAGCAGCTTAGCCAGGGTGGATGAAAAACTGTTTTTT
CASSLARVDEKLFF
>-|TRBJ2-1|TRBV30|TRBD1
TGTGCCTGGACTCTTTTGGGACAGAAGTTCTTC
CAWTLLGQKFF
>-|TRBJ1-2|TRBV29-1|-
TGCAGCGTTGTTTCTGGGACTGTCGGCTACACCTTC
CSVVSGTVGYTF
>many|TRBJ1-5|TRBV2|-
TGTGCCAGCAGTGAAGACAGCTATAGCAATCAGCCCCAGCATTTT
CASSEDSYSNQPQHF
>-|TRBJ1-5|TRBV28|TRBD1
TGTGCCAGCAGGGGCCGGGACAGGGCTGGGAATCAGCCCCAGCATTTT
CASRGRDRAGNQPQHF
>-|TRBJ2-3|TRBV27|TRBD1
TGTGCCAGCAACCACGGACAGGGCGGGACAGCAACGGTTGATACGCAGTATTTT
CASNHGQGGTATVDTQYF
>many|TRBJ2-2|TRBV12-3/TRBV12-4|TRBD2
TGTGCCAGTAGGCGGGGGGCCGGGGAGCTGTTTTTT
CASRRGAGELFF
>many|TRBJ1-4|TRBV28|-
TGTGCCAGCAGTTTACGACAGTACTTTAATGAAAAACTGTTTTTT
CASSLRQYFNEKLFF
>-|TRBJ1-1|TRBV10-3|-
TGTGCCATCAGTGAGTCGGAAACTGAAGCTTTCTTT
CAISESETEAFF
>few|TRBJ2-1|TRBV4-1|TRBD1
TGCGCCAGCAGCCACCCCCTGGACAGGTCTCGCAATGAGCAGTTCTTC
CASSHPLDRSRNEQFF
>few|TRBJ2-3|TRBV5-5|-
TGTGCCAGCAGCTTGTTTGCCGGGCTAGGCACAGATACGCAGTATTTT
CASSLFAGLGTDTQYF
>few|TRBJ1-5|TRBV7-2|-
TGTGCCAGCAGCCCAAGGGGGACACCCCAGGACCAGCCCCAGCATTTT
CASSPRGTPQDQPQHF
>many|TRBJ1-2|TRBV12-3/TRBV12-4|-
TGTGCCAGCAGCACTACAGGGATGTATGGCTACACCTTC
CASSTTGMYGYTF
>-|TRBJ2-7|TRBV10-3|-
TGTGCAGCTAGTGGGGGCAGTCCCTACGAGCAGTACTTC
CAASGGSPYEQYF
>many|TRBJ1-1|TRBV27|-
TGTGCCAGCAGTTTAAAACCGTTCAGGGGAACTGAAGCTTTCTTT
CASSLKPFRGTEAFF
>-|TRBJ1-1|TRBV7-8|-
TGTGCCAGCAGCCTCGCATTACCGGGGGATGCTGAAGCTTTCTTT
CASSLALPGDAEAFF
>many|TRBJ2-5|TRBV3-1|-
TGTGCCAGCAGGGAGACGGGCGAAGAGACCCAGTACTTC
CASRETGEETQYF
>once|TRBJ1-6|TRBV7-3|-
TGTGCCAGCCCCCGGGGGGAGGAGCTCTATAATTCACCCCTCCACTTT
CASPRGEELYNSPLHF
>-|TRBJ2-2|TRBV11-1|TRBD2
TGTGCCAGCAGCGGGCCGGGACTAGCGGGCCAGACCGGGGAGCTGTTTTTT
CASSGPGLAGQTGELFF
>-|TRBJ2-7|TRBV20-1|TRBD2
TGCAGTGCTAGAGATCGTTCGGGAGGGGGCTACGAGCAGTACTTC
CSARDRSGGGYEQYF
>few|TRBJ1-5|TRBV6-1|TRBD1
TGTGCCAGCAGGGGGGCACAGGGGCAGCCCCAGCATTTT
CASRGAQGQPQHF